The entry that follows covers one T cell receptor beta chain sequence. In germline, CDR1 is SGHDT, CDR2 YYEEEE. V lost 1 base and J lost 6; bases outside the gene matches: 10. The CDR3 extends over 17 amino acids. Samples were collected from each patient before treatment and during treatment. Each patient gave between 1 and 8 of them in total. The data are from a study of PD-L1 blockade in urothelial cancer. Using immunoSEQ multiplex PCR, the repertoire was profiled, and TCRdb retains in-frame clones only, with some absent. This table has 40,000 or so clones, about four fifths appearing once. This clonotype originated in a man aged 60 to 69 with urothelial cancer. The source was PBMCs, collected around atezolizumab (anti-PD-L1) treatment. The V and J genes are TRBV5-6 and TRBJ1-6; 7 nucleotides align to TRBD1. The CDR3 is CASSLILAGQSNSPLHF. CDR3 nucleotide sequence: TGTGCCAGCAGCTTGATTCTAGCGGGACAGAGTAATTCACCCCTCCACTTT. Full variable domain (rest looked up from reference TRBV5-6 and TRBJ1-6): DAGVTQSPTHLIKTRGQQVTLRCSPKSGHDTVSWYQQALGQGPQFIFQYYEEEERQRGNFPDRFSGHQFPNYSSELNVNALLLGDSALYLCASSLILAGQSNSPLHFGNGTRLTVT.